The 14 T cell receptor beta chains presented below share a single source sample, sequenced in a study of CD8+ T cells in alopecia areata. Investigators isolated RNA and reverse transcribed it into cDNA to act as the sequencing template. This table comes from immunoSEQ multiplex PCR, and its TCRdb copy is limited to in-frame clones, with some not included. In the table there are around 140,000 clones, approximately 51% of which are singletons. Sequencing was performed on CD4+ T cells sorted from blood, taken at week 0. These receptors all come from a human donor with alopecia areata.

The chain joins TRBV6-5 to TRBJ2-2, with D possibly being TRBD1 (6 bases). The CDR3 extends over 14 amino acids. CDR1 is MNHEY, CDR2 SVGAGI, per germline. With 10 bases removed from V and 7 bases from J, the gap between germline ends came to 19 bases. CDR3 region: CAIKGVHWVGELFF. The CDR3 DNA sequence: TGTGCCATCAAGGGGGTCCACTGGGTCGGGGAGCTGTTTTTT.

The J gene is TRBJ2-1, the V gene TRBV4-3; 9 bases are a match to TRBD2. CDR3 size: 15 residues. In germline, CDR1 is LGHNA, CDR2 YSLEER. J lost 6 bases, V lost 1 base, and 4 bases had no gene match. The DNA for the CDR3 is TGCGCCAGCAGCCAAGTGGCTAGCGGGGTCAATGAGCAGTTCTTC. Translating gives CASSQVASGVNEQFF.

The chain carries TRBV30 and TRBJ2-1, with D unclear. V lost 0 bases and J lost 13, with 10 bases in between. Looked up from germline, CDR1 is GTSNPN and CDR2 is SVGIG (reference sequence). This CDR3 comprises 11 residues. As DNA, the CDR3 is TGTGCCTGGAGTGTACGAGATCTACAGTTCTTC. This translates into CAWSVRDLQFF.

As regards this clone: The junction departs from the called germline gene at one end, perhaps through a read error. CDR3 coding DNA: TGTGCCTGGGGTGTAGGGGGTAAAGCTTTCTTT. Protein: CAWGVGGKAFF. J is TRBJ1-1 and V is TRBV30; tentative D call: TRBD1 (6 bases). Per the germline V gene, CDR1 is GTSNPN and CDR2 is SVGIG (reference sequence). There are 11 residues in the CDR3.

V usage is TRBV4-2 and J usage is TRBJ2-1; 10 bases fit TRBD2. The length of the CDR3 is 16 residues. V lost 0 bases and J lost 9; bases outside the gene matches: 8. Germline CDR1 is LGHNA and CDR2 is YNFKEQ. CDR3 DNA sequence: TGTGCCAGCAGCCAAGATCGTACTAGCGGGATTGGTGAGCAGTTCTTC. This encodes CASSQDRTSGIGEQFF.

In nucleotides, the CDR3 is TGTGCCAGCAGGACGCCGACAGGGACATACAATGAGCAGTTCTTC. It specifies CASRTPTGTYNEQFF. This sequence joins TRBV2 and TRBJ2-1; TRBD1 agrees at 7 bases. V gave up 6 bases and J gave up 4 bases; unmatched junction bases: 9. The germline gives CDR1 SNHLY, CDR2 FYNNEI. The CDR3 runs to 15 residues. Supplemented by reference TRBV2 and TRBJ2-1, the full variable domain reads EPEVTQTPSHQVTQMGQEVILRCVPISNHLYFYWYRQILGQKVEFLVSFYNNEISEKSEIFDDQFSVERPDGSNFTLKIRSTKLEDSAMYFCASRTPTGTYNEQFFGPGTRLTVL.

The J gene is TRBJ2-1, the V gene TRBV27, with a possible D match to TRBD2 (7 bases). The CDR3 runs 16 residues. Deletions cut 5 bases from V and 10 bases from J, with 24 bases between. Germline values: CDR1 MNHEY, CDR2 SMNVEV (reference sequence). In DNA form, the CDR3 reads TGTGCCAGCAGTATCCCTGGGGGGGGCACGGATGGAGAGCAGTTCTTC. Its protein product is CASSIPGGGTDGEQFF.

The CDR3 sequence: CASSFGGGRKADTQYF. Here the CDR3 DNA reads TGTGCCAGCAGTTTTGGGGGGGGCCGTAAGGCAGATACGCAGTATTTT. This chain links TRBV27 with TRBJ2-3, with D tentatively TRBD2 (7 bases). Looked up from germline, CDR1 is MNHEY and CDR2 is SMNVEV (reference sequence). V gave up 3 bases and J gave up 4 bases, with 17 bases separating them. This CDR3 comprises 16 residues.

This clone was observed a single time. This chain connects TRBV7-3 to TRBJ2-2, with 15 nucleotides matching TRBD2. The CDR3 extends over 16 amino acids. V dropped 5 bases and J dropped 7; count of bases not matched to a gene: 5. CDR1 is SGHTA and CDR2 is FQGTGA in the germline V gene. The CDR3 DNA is TGTGCCAGCAGCGCAAGGACTAGCGGGAGGGGCGGGGAGCTGTTTTTT. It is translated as CASSARTSGRGGELFF.

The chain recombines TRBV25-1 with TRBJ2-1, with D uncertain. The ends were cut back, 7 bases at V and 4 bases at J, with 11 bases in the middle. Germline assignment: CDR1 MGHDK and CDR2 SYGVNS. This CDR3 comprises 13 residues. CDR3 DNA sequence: TGTGCCAGCACAGGTTTCGGTTACAATGAGCAGTTCTTC. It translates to CASTGFGYNEQFF.

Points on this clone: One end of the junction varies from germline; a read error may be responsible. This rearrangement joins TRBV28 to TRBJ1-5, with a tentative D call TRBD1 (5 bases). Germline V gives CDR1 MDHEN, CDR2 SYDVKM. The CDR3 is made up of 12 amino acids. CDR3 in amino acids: CASWQVGTLVLF. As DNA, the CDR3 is TGTGCCAGCTGGCAGGTAGGGACCCTCGTCCTATTT.

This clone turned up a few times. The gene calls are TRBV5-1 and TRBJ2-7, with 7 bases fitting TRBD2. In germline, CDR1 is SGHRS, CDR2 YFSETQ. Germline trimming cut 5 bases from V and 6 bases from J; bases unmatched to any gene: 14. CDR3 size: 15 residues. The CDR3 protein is CASSPLAAAGGEQYF. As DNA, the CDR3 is TGCGCCAGCAGTCCCCTAGCGGCAGCTGGGGGCGAGCAGTACTTC.

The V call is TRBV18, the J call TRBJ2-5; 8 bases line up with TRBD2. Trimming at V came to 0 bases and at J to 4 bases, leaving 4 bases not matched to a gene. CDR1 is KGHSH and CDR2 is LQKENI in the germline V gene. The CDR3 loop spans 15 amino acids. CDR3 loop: CASSPPFGRGETQYF. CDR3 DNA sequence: TGTGCCAGCTCACCACCGTTCGGGAGGGGAGAGACCCAGTACTTC.

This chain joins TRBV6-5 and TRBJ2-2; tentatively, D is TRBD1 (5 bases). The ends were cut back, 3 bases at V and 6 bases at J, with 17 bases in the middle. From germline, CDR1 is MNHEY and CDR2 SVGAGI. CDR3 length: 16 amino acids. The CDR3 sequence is CASSYVRGRGSGELFF. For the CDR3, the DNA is TGTGCCAGCAGTTATGTTAGGGGCCGTGGATCCGGGGAGCTGTTTTTT.